Presented here are 5 T cell receptor beta chains from one specimen sequenced in a study of human T cells and chemical hapten exposure. TCRdb ran MiXCR on the RACE reads and lists one entry per CDR3 protein. The sample yields about 68,000 distinct CDR3 sequences, about a tenth seen once. Time point of the sample: pre-sensitization, week 0. The treatment denotes: therapeutic diphenylcyclopropenone sensitization with weekly scalp DPC. The sequenced sample was whole blood, obtained in connection with sensitization to the hapten diphenylcyclopropenone (DPC). Receptors were obtained from a woman aged 45-59 years with alopecia areata. Some clones in this sample may be carry-over from other donors' samples.

V and J are TRBV7-2 and TRBJ2-3; maybe TRBD2 (5 bases). From germline, CDR1 is SGHTA and CDR2 FQGNSA. CDR3 size: 14 residues. V lost 3 bases and J 0 bases, leaving 7 bases between the germline ends. CDR3: CASSLTGSTDTQYF. CDR3 DNA: TGTGCCAGCAGCTTGACGGGGAGCACAGATACGCAGTATTTT.

This clonotype was seen ten or more times. The J gene is TRBJ1-1, the V gene TRBV18; D possibly corresponds to TRBD1 (5 bases). V dropped 4 bases and J dropped 0 bases, with 15 bases sitting between them. The CDR3 extends over 16 amino acids. From germline, CDR1 is KGHSH and CDR2 LQKENI. CDR3 region: CASSLLGERLNTEAFF. The CDR3 nucleotides read TGTGCCAGCTCACTCCTGGGGGAACGTTTGAACACTGAAGCTTTCTTT.

This clonotype has at least ten counts. This chain joins TRBV29-1 and TRBJ1-1, with no clear D. The CDR3 has 11 amino acids. Germline V gives CDR1 SQVTM, CDR2 ANQGSEA. V gave up 6 bases and J gave up 6 bases, with 11 bases separating them. The CDR3 loop is CSVKDRAEAFF. CDR3 nucleotides: TGCAGCGTGAAGGATAGGGCTGAAGCTTTCTTT.

The gene calls are TRBV5-4 and TRBJ2-3; TRBD1 agrees at 9 bases. The CDR3 is 15 residues long. The germline CDR1 and CDR2 sequences are SGHNT and YYREEE (reference sequence). The ends lost 4 bases at V and 4 bases at J; junction bases unmatched: 7. The CDR3 reads CASSVGQGIADTQYF. In DNA form, the CDR3 reads TGTGCCAGCAGCGTCGGACAGGGGATTGCAGATACGCAGTATTTT.

There are a few counts of this clonotype. The rearrangement links TRBV29-1 to TRBJ2-7; tentative D call: TRBD2 (6 bases). Germline CDR1 and CDR2: SQVTM and ANQGSEA. This CDR3 region has 15 residues. With 4 bases removed from V and 6 bases from J, the gap between germline ends came to 22 bases. This CDR3 is CSVGWRGSSGSEQYF. The CDR3 DNA sequence: TGCAGCGTTGGCTGGAGGGGATCGTCCGGTTCCGAGCAGTACTTC.